This record covers a single T cell receptor beta chain. This clone has more than one count but fewer than ten. Its antigen is unknown. No per-base quality is available; no much larger clone lies one base away. The entire isolated RNA was reverse transcribed using the High Capacity cDNA Reverse Transcription Kit, and thus expressed TCRB transcripts were sequenced. Deep immunoSEQ sequencing was performed on naive, central memory and regulatory T cell samples, with an average of roughly 3.5 million total reads per sample. Sorted cells were lysed in RLT buffer and RNA was extracted with DNase-treated RNeasy Micro or Mini kits, depending on cell number. To prevent cross-contamination, every cell subset was processed on its own, while patient and healthy donor samples were processed together. The immunoSEQ multiplex PCR was used to amplify TCRB sequences from cDNA, generating 87-bp fragments that spanned the CDR3 region. Sequencing of the amplicons was performed on the Illumina HiSeq platform. Per the original workflow: PCR bias was computationally corrected using synthetic template baselines, reads within Hamming distance 2 were collapsed, and singletons that could not be merged were discarded. By aligning reads against IMGT, V, D and J genes, CDR3 length, and insertions or deletions at six rearrangement sites were assigned. Within each subset, clonotype counts were normalized to sorted cell number, after which true diversity and Gini coefficients were computed with the tcR R package. The overlap coefficient, calculated on TCRB nucleotide sequences, was used to measure repertoire sharing. TCRdb provides this immuneACCESS table in a form limited to in-frame rearrangements. Some clones are lacking; in checked studies, under half of them reflect an unresolved V gene, and why the rest are absent is not known. Clone size and V and J calls were adopted from that table, with D and trimming inferred from the DNA. This sample comprises 150,000 to 190,000 clones, 10% of them detected only once. The top ten clones comprise more than 0.45% of the sample.

These data are taken from a study of beta chain features in type 1 diabetes listed by TCRdb under 2018. Concerning the study at large: Mean age, gender distribution, total cell number and subset yield did not differ between patients and healthy donors. The study compared TCRB repertoires of sorted circulating CD4+ T cell subsets between recently diagnosed type 1 diabetes patients and matched healthy donors. Regulatory and stem cell-like memory subsets were obtained from only 8 patients and about 8 healthy donors, while naive and central memory subsets were obtained from all 30 or so donors. A total of about 110,000,000 sorted cells were examined across all samples, and a strong correlation was observed between cell number per subset and RNA yield.

Overall results and qualifications from the work: Because cDNA was sequenced instead of genomic DNA, activated cells with high expression could be over-represented, although the groups did not differ in activation or CD3 levels. A moderate but significant shortening of TCRB CDR3 length was observed in type 1 diabetes patients in all four CD4+ subsets. At VDJ recombination sites, type 1 diabetes patients had fewer insertions and more deleted nucleotides, which implies abnormalities in thymic rearrangement. Naive, central memory and regulatory TCRB repertoires appeared to be more similar among patients than among healthy donors. Because the HLA sub-analyses included only small numbers of individuals, any influence of HLA type on TCRB rearrangement was left unresolved. PCR may preferentially amplify shorter templates, but because patient and control samples were amplified and corrected together, any resulting skew would affect both groups equally.

Taken from the germline V gene, the CDR1 and CDR2 loops are SGHDN and FVKESK. From the cysteine up to the phenylalanine, the CDR3 has a length of 12 residues. CDR3 DNA is the only sequence kept; it has 36 bases, read in frame from the first base. Relative to germline, V is 1 base shorter and J is 13 bases shorter, with 14 bases between their ends. Each donor gave one peripheral blood draw, averaging approximately 0.12 L, which was collected into heparinised tubes. Using a panel that included CD45RO, CCR7, CD25, CD127, CD95 and CD27, naive, central memory, regulatory and stem cell-like memory CD4+ T cells were sorted on a BD FACSAria II. All sorted populations exceeded 95% purity. PBMCs were isolated immediately by Lymphoprep density gradient centrifugation and stained directly without culture. So that batch effects would be minimized, each experiment stained and sorted samples in pairs, pairing one healthy donor with one patient.

Specimen: central memory CD4+ T cells from blood. Recombination connected TRBV14 to TRBJ2-7, with TRBD2 tentatively as D gene (5 bases match). The clonotype originates from a man younger than 45 with type 1 diabetes. The DNA reads as follows: TGTGCCAGCAGCCAAGTGCTGGACTTGCCTTACTTC. This encodes CASSQVLDLPYF.